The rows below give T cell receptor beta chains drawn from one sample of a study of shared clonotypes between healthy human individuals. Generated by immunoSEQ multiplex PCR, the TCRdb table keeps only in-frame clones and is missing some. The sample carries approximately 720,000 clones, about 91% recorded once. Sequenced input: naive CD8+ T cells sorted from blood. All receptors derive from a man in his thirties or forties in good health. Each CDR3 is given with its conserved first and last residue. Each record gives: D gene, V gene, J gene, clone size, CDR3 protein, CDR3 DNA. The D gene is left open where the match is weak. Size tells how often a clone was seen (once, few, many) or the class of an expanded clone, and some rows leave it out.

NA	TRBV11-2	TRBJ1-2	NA	CAIDVNYGYTF	TGTGCCATTGACGTCAACTATGGCTACACCTTC
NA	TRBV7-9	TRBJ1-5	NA	CASSPWDASNQPQHF	TGTGCCAGCAGCCCGTGGGATGCCAGCAATCAGCCCCAGCATTTT
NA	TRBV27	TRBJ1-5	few	CGSGWGRQPQHF	TGTGGCTCCGGCTGGGGGAGACAGCCCCAGCATTTT
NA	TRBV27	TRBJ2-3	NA	CASSLTITSTDTQYF	TGTGCCAGCAGTTTAACGATCACTAGCACAGATACGCAGTATTTT
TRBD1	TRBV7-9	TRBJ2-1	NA	CASGSSGTGNEQFF	TGTGCCAGCGGCTCCTCCGGGACAGGGAATGAGCAGTTCTTC
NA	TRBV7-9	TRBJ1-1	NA	CASSSLKTGSRTEAFF	TGTGCCAGCAGCTCACTTAAGACCGGCTCGAGGACTGAAGCTTTCTTT
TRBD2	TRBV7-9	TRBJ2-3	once	CASSGTSGSGDTQYF	TGTGCCAGCAGCGGGACTAGCGGGAGTGGGGATACGCAGTATTTT
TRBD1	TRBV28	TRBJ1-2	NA	CASSRDRDYGYTF	TGTGCCAGCAGCCGTGACAGGGACTATGGCTACACCTTC
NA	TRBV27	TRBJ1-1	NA	CASRWGAVTEAFF	TGTGCCAGCAGGTGGGGGGCTGTAACTGAAGCTTTCTTT
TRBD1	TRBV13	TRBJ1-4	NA	CASSPSVRQGQLFF	TGTGCCAGCAGCCCCTCCGTTCGACAGGGTCAACTGTTTTTT
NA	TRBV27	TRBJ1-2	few	CASSLSPGVYGYTF	TGTGCCAGCAGTTTATCGCCAGGCGTATATGGCTACACCTTC
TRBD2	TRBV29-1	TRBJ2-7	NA	CSVLAGGLNEQYF	TGCAGCGTTTTAGCGGGAGGGCTGAACGAGCAGTACTTC
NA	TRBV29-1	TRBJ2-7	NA	CSVGATPGLPNEQYF	TGCAGCGTTGGGGCTACACCGGGACTCCCAAACGAGCAGTACTTC
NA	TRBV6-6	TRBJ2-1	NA	CASSPTGYNEQFF	TGTGCCAGCAGCCCGACTGGGTACAATGAGCAGTTCTTC
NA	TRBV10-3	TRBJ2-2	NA	CAIELTPNTGELFF	TGTGCCATCGAGCTTACACCGAACACCGGGGAGCTGTTTTTT
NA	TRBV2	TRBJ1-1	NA	CASRGDPEAFF	TGTGCCAGCAGGGGGGACCCGGAAGCTTTCTTT
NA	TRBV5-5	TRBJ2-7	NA	CASSSRDNAYEQYF	TGTGCCAGCAGCTCCCGGGACAATGCCTACGAGCAGTACTTC
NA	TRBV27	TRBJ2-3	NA	CASSLSVDWDTQYF	TGTGCCAGCAGTTTATCGGTGGATTGGGATACGCAGTATTTT
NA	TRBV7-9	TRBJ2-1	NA	CASSLVAWQDYNEQFF	TGTGCCAGCAGCTTAGTGGCCTGGCAGGACTACAATGAGCAGTTCTTC
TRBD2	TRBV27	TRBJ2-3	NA	CASRFRREVITDTQYF	TGTGCCAGCAGGTTCCGGCGGGAGGTTATCACAGATACGCAGTATTTT
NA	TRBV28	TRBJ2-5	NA	CASSWIQGVQETQYF	TGTGCCAGCAGTTGGATTCAAGGGGTCCAAGAGACCCAGTACTTC
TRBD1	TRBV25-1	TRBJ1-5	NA	CASSIRPGQGVCQPQHF	TGTGCCAGCTCAATCCGTCCGGGACAGGGGGTTTGTCAGCCCCAGCATTTT
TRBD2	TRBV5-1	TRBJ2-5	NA	CASSSGLAGGQETQYF	TGCGCCAGCAGCTCAGGACTAGCGGGAGGCCAAGAGACCCAGTACTTC
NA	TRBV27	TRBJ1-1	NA	CASRSGVVEGTEAFF	TGTGCCAGCAGGTCAGGGGTTGTGGAGGGCACTGAAGCTTTCTTT
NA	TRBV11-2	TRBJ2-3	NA	CASSGQQESTDTQYF	TGTGCCAGCAGCGGGCAACAGGAAAGCACAGATACGCAGTATTTT
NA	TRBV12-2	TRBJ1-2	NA	CASRLRQVRGYTF	TGTGCAAGTCGCTTACGCCAGGTTCGTGGCTACACCTTC
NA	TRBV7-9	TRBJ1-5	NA	CASSYTGTDKHF	TGTGCCAGCAGTTACACCGGGACGGACAAGCATTTT
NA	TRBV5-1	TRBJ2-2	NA	CASSPSGGGNTGELFF	TGCGCCAGCAGCCCGTCGGGGGGCGGTAACACCGGGGAGCTGTTTTTT
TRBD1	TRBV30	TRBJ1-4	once	CAWDRGHEKLFF	TGTGCCTGGGACAGGGGGCATGAAAAACTGTTTTTT
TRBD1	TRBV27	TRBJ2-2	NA	CASSLSGGQGVKPGELFF	TGTGCCAGCAGTTTATCAGGGGGACAGGGGGTAAAACCCGGGGAGCTGTTTTTT
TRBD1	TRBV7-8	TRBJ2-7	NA	CASRRTGGFSEQYF	TGTGCCAGCAGACGAACAGGGGGCTTCTCCGAGCAGTACTTC
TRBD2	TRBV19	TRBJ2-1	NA	CASSIVLASYEQFF	TGTGCCAGTAGTATAGTACTAGCGTCCTATGAGCAGTTCTTC
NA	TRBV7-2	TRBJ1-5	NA	CASSFGLGRDQPQHF	TGTGCCAGCAGCTTCGGACTGGGGCGTGATCAGCCCCAGCATTTT
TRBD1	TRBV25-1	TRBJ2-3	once	CASSGIGTVFTDTQYF	TGTGCCAGCAGTGGCATCGGGACAGTCTTCACAGATACGCAGTATTTT
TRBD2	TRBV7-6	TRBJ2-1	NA	CASSPRGGDTLYNEQFF	TGTGCCAGCAGCCCTCGGGGGGGGGACACTCTCTACAATGAGCAGTTCTTC
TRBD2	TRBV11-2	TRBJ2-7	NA	CASSFTSGRYEQYF	TGTGCCAGCAGCTTCACTAGCGGGAGGTACGAGCAGTACTTC
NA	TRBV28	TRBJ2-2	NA	CASSLLDTGELFF	TGTGCCAGCAGTTTATTGGACACCGGGGAGCTGTTTTTT
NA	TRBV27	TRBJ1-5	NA	CASSFSVHRPQHF	TGTGCCAGCAGTTTTTCCGTTCACAGGCCCCAGCATTTT
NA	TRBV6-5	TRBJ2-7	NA	CASSYGAPSYYEQYF	TGTGCCAGCAGTTATGGCGCCCCTTCCTACTACGAGCAGTACTTC